This TCR beta chain was captured in a study of regulatory T cells in long-lasting Graves disease. Findings and limits, study-wide: Exclusively peripheral blood, rather than thyroid tissue, was studied.

CDR3 regions were amplified by Arm-PCR using iRepertoire HTBI primers to build TCR beta libraries. Via MiXCR, TCRdb re-called the multiplex PCR reads, giving one row per CDR3 protein. The data show fewer than 650,000 distinct CDR3 sequences, roughly 15% seen once. To note about this clonotype: Its antigen is not known.

Time point specified: newly diagnosed GD, antithyroid drugs for less than 3 months. From PBMCs, RNA was extracted and then used to make the TCR library. Trimming pared 3 bases from V and 4 bases from J, leaving 11 bases between. CDR1 is MNHNS, CDR2 SASEGT, per germline. CDR3 length: 14 residues. In addition, the sample was reused for a study of T cells in Graves' hyperthyroidism and ophthalmopathy. From that report: Orbital computed tomography and thyroid ultrasound, together with serum TRAb and thyroxine and clinical symptoms, were used for diagnoses.

V and J are TRBV6-1 and TRBJ2-3; D is ambiguous. The receptor's source is a woman aged 30 to 39 with Graves disease. The sample in question was peripheral blood mononuclear cells (PBMCs), obtained at new diagnosis, from a patient treated with antithyroid drugs. CDR3 DNA: TGTGCCAGCAGTGATCGAATCCAGGCAGATACGCAGTATTTT. Its protein product is CASSDRIQADTQYF.